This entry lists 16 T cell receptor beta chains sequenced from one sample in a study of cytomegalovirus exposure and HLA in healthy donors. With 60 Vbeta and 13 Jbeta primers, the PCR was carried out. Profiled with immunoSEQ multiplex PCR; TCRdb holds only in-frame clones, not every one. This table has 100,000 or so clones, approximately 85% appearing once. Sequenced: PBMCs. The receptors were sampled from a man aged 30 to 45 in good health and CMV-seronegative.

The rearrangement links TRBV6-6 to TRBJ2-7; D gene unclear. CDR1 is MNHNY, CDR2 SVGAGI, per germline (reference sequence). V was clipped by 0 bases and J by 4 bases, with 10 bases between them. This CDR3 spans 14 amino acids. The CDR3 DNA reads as TGTGCCAGCAGTTACTCGCAGATGACATACGAGCAGTACTTC. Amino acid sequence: CASSYSQMTYEQYF.

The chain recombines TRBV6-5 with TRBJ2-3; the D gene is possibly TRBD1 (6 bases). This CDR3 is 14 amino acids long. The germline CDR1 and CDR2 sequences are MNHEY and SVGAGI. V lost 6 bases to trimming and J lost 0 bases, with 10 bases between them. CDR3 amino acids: CASRRGQSTDTQYF. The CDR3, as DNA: TGTGCCAGCAGGAGAGGACAGAGCACAGATACGCAGTATTTT.

The CDR3 DNA sequence: TGTGCCAGCAGCCCTGGGGGACTAGCGGGGGGGACGAACACCGGGGAGCTGTTTTTT. This gives the protein CASSPGGLAGGTNTGELFF. The chain is built from TRBV5-6 and TRBJ2-2; TRBD2 aligns across 16 bases. In germline, CDR1 is SGHDT, CDR2 YYEEEE. The CDR3 extends over 19 amino acids. With V trimmed by 4 bases and J by 0 bases, 6 bases remained unmatched.

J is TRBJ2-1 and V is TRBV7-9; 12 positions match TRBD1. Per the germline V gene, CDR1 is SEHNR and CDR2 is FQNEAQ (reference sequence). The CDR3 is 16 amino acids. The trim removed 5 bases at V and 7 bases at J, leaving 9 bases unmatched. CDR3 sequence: CASSPPGQGARNEQFF. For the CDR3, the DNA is TGTGCCAGCAGCCCACCGGGACAGGGGGCGCGAAATGAGCAGTTCTTC.

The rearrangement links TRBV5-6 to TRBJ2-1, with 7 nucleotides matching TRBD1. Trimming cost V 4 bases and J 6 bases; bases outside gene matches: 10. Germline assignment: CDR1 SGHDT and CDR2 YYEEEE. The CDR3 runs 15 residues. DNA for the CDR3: TGTGCCAGCAGCCTAGACAGGGTGTCTGGCAATGAGCAGTTCTTC. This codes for CASSLDRVSGNEQFF.

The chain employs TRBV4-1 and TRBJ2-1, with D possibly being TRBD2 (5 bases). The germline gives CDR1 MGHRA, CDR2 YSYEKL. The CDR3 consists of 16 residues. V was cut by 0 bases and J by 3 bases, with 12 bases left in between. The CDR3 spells CASSQDSSGYYNEQFF. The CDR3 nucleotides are TGCGCCAGCAGCCAAGACTCCAGCGGCTACTACAATGAGCAGTTCTTC.

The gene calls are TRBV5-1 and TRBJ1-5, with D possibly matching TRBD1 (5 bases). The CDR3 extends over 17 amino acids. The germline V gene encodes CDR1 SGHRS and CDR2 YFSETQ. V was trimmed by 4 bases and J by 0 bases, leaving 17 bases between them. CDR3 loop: CASSGRQLFYSNQPQHF. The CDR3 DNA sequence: TGCGCCAGCAGCGGACGACAGCTGTTTTATAGCAATCAGCCCCAGCATTTT.

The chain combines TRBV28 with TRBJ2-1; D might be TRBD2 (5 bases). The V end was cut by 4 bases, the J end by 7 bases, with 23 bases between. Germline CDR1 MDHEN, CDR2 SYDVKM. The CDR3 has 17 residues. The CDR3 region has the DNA TGTGCCAGCAGTTCATTGGACTCCGCCAGATTTAGAAATGAGCAGTTCTTC. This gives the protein CASSSLDSARFRNEQFF.

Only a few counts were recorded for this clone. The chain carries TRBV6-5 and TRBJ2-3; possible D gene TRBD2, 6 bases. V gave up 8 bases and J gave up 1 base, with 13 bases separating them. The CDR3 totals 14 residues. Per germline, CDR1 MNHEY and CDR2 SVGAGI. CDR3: CASRLGGGTDTQYF. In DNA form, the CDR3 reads TGTGCCAGCCGCCTGGGGGGAGGCACAGATACGCAGTATTTT.

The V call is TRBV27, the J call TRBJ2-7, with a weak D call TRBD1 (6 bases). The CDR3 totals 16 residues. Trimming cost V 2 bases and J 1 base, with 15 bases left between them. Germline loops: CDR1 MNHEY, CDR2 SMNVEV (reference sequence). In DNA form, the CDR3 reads TGTGCCAGCAGTTTACAGGGGTTCAAGAGTTCCTACGAGCAGTACTTC. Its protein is CASSLQGFKSSYEQYF.

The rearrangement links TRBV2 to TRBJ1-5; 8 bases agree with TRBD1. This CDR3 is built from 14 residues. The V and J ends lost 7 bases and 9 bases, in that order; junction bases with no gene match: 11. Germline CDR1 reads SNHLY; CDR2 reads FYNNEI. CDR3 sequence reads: CASKGDRTPSPQHF. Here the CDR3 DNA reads TGTGCCAGCAAGGGGGACAGGACCCCCTCGCCCCAGCATTTT. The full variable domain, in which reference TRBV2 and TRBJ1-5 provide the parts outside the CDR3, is EPEVTQTPSHQVTQMGQEVILRCVPISNHLYFYWYRQILGQKVEFLVSFYNNEISEKSEIFDDQFSVERPDGSNFTLKIRSTKLEDSAMYFCASKGDRTPSPQHFGDGTRLSIL.

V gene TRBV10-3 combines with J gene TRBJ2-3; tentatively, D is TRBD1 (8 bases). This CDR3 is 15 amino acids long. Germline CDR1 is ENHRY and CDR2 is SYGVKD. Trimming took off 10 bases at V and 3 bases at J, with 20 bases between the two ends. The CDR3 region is CATTGGDGVTDTQYF. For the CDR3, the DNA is TGTGCCACCACAGGGGGGGATGGAGTGACAGATACGCAGTATTTT.

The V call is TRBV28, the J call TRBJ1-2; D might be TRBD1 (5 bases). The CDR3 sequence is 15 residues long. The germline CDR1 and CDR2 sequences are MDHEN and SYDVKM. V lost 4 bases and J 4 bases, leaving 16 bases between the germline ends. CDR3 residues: CASSWGGGESYGYTF. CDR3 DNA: TGTGCCAGCAGTTGGGGGGGTGGGGAAAGCTATGGCTACACCTTC.

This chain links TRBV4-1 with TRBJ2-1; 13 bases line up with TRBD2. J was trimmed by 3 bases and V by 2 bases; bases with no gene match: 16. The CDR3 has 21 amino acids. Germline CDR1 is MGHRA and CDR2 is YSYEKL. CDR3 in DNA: TGCGCCAGCAGCCAAAGACGGGGGACTAGCGGGATTCTCGAGAACTACAATGAGCAGTTCTTC. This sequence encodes CASSQRRGTSGILENYNEQFF.

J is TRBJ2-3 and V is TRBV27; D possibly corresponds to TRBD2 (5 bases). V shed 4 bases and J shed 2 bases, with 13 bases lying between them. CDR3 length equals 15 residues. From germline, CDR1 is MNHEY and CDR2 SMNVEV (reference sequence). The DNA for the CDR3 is TGTGCCAGCAGTTGGAGGCCGGAACTCACAGATACGCAGTATTTT. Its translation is CASSWRPELTDTQYF.

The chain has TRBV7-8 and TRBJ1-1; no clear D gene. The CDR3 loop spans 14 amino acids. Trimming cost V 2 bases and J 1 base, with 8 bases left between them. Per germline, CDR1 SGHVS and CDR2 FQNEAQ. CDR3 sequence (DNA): TGTGCCAGCAGCTTACGGGAGCAGAACACTGAAGCTTTCTTT. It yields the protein CASSLREQNTEAFF.